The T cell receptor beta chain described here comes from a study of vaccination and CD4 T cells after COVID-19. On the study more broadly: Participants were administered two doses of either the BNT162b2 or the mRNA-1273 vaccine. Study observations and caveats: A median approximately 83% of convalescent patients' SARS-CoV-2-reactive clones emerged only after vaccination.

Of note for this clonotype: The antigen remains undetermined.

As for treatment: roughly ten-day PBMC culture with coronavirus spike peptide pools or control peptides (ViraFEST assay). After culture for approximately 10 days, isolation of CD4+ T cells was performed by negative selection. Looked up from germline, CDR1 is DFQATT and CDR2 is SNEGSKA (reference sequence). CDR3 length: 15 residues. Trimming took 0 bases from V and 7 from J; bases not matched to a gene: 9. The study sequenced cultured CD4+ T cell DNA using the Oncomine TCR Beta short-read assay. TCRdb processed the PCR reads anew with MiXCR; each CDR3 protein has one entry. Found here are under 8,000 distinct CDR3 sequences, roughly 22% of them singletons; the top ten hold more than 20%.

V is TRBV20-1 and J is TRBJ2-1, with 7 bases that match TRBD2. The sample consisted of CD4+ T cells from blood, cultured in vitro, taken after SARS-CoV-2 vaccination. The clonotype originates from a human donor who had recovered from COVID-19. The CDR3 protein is CSARDPAGIRNEQFF. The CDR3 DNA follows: TGCAGTGCTAGAGACCCAGCGGGAATTAGAAATGAGCAGTTCTTC.